Listed here are 15 T cell receptor beta chains from one sample, sequenced in a study of cytomegalovirus exposure and HLA in healthy donors. The PCR ran on 60 Vbeta and 13 Jbeta primers. Profiling relied on immunoSEQ multiplex PCR, and the TCRdb table lists in-frame clones only, not all of them. The sample has 95,000 to 150,000 clones; over 60% are singletons. Sequencing was done on a sample of PBMCs. The receptor set was obtained from a woman between 35 and 50 years old in good health and CMV-seropositive.

On this clone: Since the CDR3 does not end with the conserved phenylalanine or tryptophan, this likely comes from a read error. It is unclear where the CDR3 begins or ends on the DNA, so no DNA is shown, and the CDR3 is as TCRdb lists it. This sequence joins TRBV18 and TRBJ1-1; TRBD1 reflects the table's D call only, with no check against the DNA. The CDR3 numbers 13 amino acids, ends counted. Germline V gives CDR1 KGHSH, CDR2 LQKENI. CDR3 region: CASSPRDKGMPQY.

The chain uses TRBV29-1 and TRBJ2-7; 7 nucleotides match TRBD1. This CDR3 has 13 amino acids. V shed 4 bases and J 1 base; nucleotides not matched to a gene: 4. Germline values: CDR1 SQVTM, CDR2 ANQGSEA. The DNA for the CDR3 is TGCAGCGTTGGGCAGGGGGAATCCTACGAGCAGTACTTC. Translating gives CSVGQGESYEQYF.

This clone turned up a few times. The chain is built from TRBV5-4 and TRBJ1-2; 9 bases match TRBD1. CDR3 length: 16 residues. Germline-derived CDR1 and CDR2 are SGHNT and YYREEE (reference sequence). V lost 3 bases, J lost 7 bases, and 13 bases stayed unmatched. The CDR3 is CASSYEIGQGYGGYTF. The CDR3, as DNA: TGTGCCAGCAGCTATGAAATCGGACAGGGGTACGGTGGCTACACCTTC.

This clone occurred a few times. The chain carries TRBV5-1 and TRBJ1-6; 8 positions match TRBD1. CDR1 and CDR2 from the germline V gene are SGHRS and YFSETQ. CDR3 size: 16 residues. Trimming removed 6 bases from V and 9 bases from J; junction bases left unmatched: 14. This chain's CDR3 is CASTLQGGTPSSPLHF. DNA for the CDR3: TGCGCCAGCACACTACAGGGGGGGACCCCTAGTTCACCCCTCCACTTT.

The chain carries TRBV6-1 and TRBJ1-3; tentatively, D is TRBD1 (6 bases). The CDR3 is made up of 15 amino acids. Germline V lookup: CDR1 MNHNS, CDR2 SASEGT. The ends were cut back, 3 bases at V and 0 bases at J, with 9 bases in the middle. The CDR3, as DNA: TGTGCCAGCAGTGACGGGGACAACTCTGGAAACACCATATATTTT. It specifies CASSDGDNSGNTIYF.

The chain recombines TRBV16 with TRBJ1-4; D is undetermined. The CDR3 has 15 residues. The V gene's germline CDR1 is KGHSY and CDR2 FQNENV. Trimming removed 6 bases from V and 0 bases from J, with 11 bases in between. The CDR3 loop reads CASSTTAATNEKLFF. CDR3 DNA sequence: TGTGCCAGCAGTACCACAGCAGCAACTAATGAAAAACTGTTTTTT.

The chain carries TRBV6-6 and TRBJ2-7, with a tentative D call TRBD1 (6 bases). Germline assignment: CDR1 MNHNY and CDR2 SVGAGI (reference sequence). V gave up 2 bases and J gave up 5 bases, with 13 bases separating them. CDR3 length equals 14 residues. CDR3 nucleotides: TGTGCCAGCAGTTACCCTGGACGACAGGACGAGCAGTACTTC. This gives the protein CASSYPGRQDEQYF.

The table lists this clone with a few counts. The V gene is TRBV5-6, the J gene TRBJ2-7, with D tentatively TRBD2 (5 bases). The CDR3 has 14 residues. Trimming removed 2 bases from V and 3 bases from J, with 12 bases in between. Germline CDR1 is SGHDT and CDR2 is YYEEEE. The CDR3 sequence is CASSLDGKVYEQYF. The CDR3 bases are TGTGCCAGCAGCTTAGACGGGAAAGTCTACGAGCAGTACTTC.

This clone was counted between two and nine times. The V call is TRBV7-9, the J call TRBJ1-3; unclear D gene. The CDR3 loop spans 14 amino acids. CDR1 is SEHNR and CDR2 is FQNEAQ in the germline V gene (reference sequence). The V end lost 2 bases, the J end lost 0 bases, and 5 bases lay between the germline ends. The chain's CDR3 is CASSLISSGNTIYF. The CDR3 DNA follows: TGTGCCAGCAGCTTAATCAGCTCTGGAAACACCATATATTTT.

The chain uses TRBV27 and TRBJ2-7; weak D call: TRBD1 (5 bases). The CDR3 totals 13 residues. V was cut by 3 bases and J by 1 base, with 7 bases left in between. Germline V CDR1 and CDR2: MNHEY, SMNVEV (reference sequence). The CDR3 region has the DNA TGTGCCAGCAGTTTCGCAGGGTCCTACGAGCAGTACTTC. This encodes CASSFAGSYEQYF.

In this sample, this clone turned up a few times. This chain uses TRBV19 with TRBJ1-4; 9 bases are shared with TRBD1. Trimming took 4 bases from V and 6 from J; bases not matched to a gene: 9. The CDR3 covers 16 residues. Germline CDR1 LNHDA, CDR2 SQIVND (reference sequence). The CDR3 coding sequence is TGTGCCAGTAGTACCGGACAGGGGATTGGGGATGAAAAACTGTTTTTT. As protein: CASSTGQGIGDEKLFF.

This chain links TRBV5-1 with TRBJ1-1, with 11 bases matching TRBD1. In germline, CDR1 is SGHRS, CDR2 YFSETQ. The V segment lost 3 bases and the J segment 4 bases; nucleotides outside the gene matches: 11. This CDR3 contains 17 residues. The CDR3 bases are TGCGCCAGCAGCTCTGGACAGGGGGCGACCTCAGGCACTGAAGCTTTCTTT. Translation: CASSSGQGATSGTEAFF.

This clone was seen a handful of times. The rearrangement links TRBV7-6 to TRBJ2-1; TRBD1 is a possible D gene (6 bases). Trimming stripped 2 bases from V and 7 bases from J, with 9 bases between. Germline values: CDR1 SGHVS, CDR2 FNYEAQ. The CDR3 runs 13 residues. CDR3 sequence (DNA): TGTGCCAGCAGCTTAAAGAGGGGGAATGAGCAGTTCTTC. Translating gives CASSLKRGNEQFF.

The chain recombines TRBV11-2 with TRBJ2-3, with D possibly TRBD1 on 7 matching bases. Between the trimmed V and J ends, which lost 5 bases and 2 bases, there was a span of 17 bases. CDR3 length: 16 amino acids. Germline loops: CDR1 SGHAT, CDR2 FQNNGV. CDR3 DNA: TGTGCCAGCAGCCAGCAGGGGGGAGTTGTCACAGATACGCAGTATTTT. It encodes CASSQQGGVVTDTQYF.

V and J are TRBV5-1 and TRBJ1-4; weak D call: TRBD1 (5 bases). V shed 0 bases and J shed 8 bases, with 8 bases lying between them. Looked up from germline, CDR1 is SGHRS and CDR2 is YFSETQ. The CDR3 totals 13 residues. CDR3 coding DNA: TGCGCCAGCAGCTTGGGACAGAGGGAAAAACTGTTTTTT. Encoded protein: CASSLGQREKLFF.